This TCR beta chain was observed in a study of T cell changes during pregnancy in multiple sclerosis. Trimming removed 3 bases at V and 1 base at J, with 19 bases between. In germline, CDR1 is MGHRA, CDR2 YSYEKL. The CDR3 totals 18 residues. Produced via immunoSEQ multiplex PCR; TCRdb's table is partial and in-frame only. Here the sample spans 45,000 to 60,000 clones, roughly 92% being singletons. The sequences come from CD4+ T cells from peripheral blood mononuclear cells, collected in the third trimester of pregnancy. This chain connects TRBV4-1 to TRBJ1-5; D might be TRBD1 (6 bases). The source of this sequence is a female donor with multiple sclerosis, enrolled in a pregnancy study. The CDR3 nucleotides read TGCGCCAGCAGCCAGGTATTGGACAGCCTGTCGAGCAATCAGCCCCAGCATTTT. Translating it yields CASSQVLDSLSSNQPQHF.